These T cell receptor beta chains were read from a single sample in a study of T-cell memory formation after mild COVID-19. TCRdb reprocessed the 5' RACE reads with MiXCR, giving one entry per CDR3 protein. Among 100,000 to 150,000 distinct CDR3 sequences listed, approximately 15% were seen once. The sample taken for sequencing was PBMCs or a T cell subset sorted from them (not recorded which). These receptors all stem from a man between 18 and 29 years old who had mild COVID-19 (a few samples of this study predate the infection). Cell type and time point are not known. CDR3s include the opening cysteine and the closing phenylalanine or tryptophan. Fields, in order: J gene, clone size, D gene, CDR3 length, V gene, CDR3 protein, CDR3 DNA. D genes are given only for firm matches. Not all rows give a size; the values are once, few, many and, for expanded clones, a class.

TRBJ2-5 | NA | NA | 13 | TRBV20-1 | CSATRDFGETQYF | TGCAGTGCTACTCGGGACTTCGGGGAGACCCAGTACTTC
TRBJ2-3 | NA | NA | 16 | TRBV6-5 | CASRYTGGGGADTQYF | TGTGCCAGCAGATATACTGGAGGGGGGGGCGCGGATACGCAGTATTTT
TRBJ2-3 | NA | NA | 13 | TRBV6-2/TRBV6-3 | CASRDGEPDTQYF | TGTGCCAGCAGGGATGGGGAGCCAGATACGCAGTATTTT
TRBJ2-5 | few | TRBD1 | 14 | TRBV29-1 | CSVEDSGQQETQYF | TGCAGCGTTGAAGATTCGGGACAGCAAGAGACCCAGTACTTC
TRBJ2-1 | few | TRBD2 | 14 | TRBV20-1 | CSAQTSGGDSEQFF | TGCAGTGCTCAAACTAGCGGGGGGGATAGTGAGCAGTTCTTC
TRBJ2-3 | NA | TRBD1 | 17 | TRBV7-2 | CASSAIGRQGRTDTQYF | TGTGCCAGCAGCGCAATAGGTCGACAGGGTAGGACAGATACGCAGTATTTT
TRBJ1-5 | few | NA | 13 | TRBV29-1 | CSVGGGGYQPQHF | TGCAGCGTTGGGGGTGGAGGCTATCAGCCCCAGCATTTT
TRBJ2-7 | NA | NA | 13 | TRBV27 | CASRGAANHEQYF | TGTGCCAGCAGGGGGGCAGCCAACCACGAGCAGTACTTC
TRBJ2-5 | few | NA | 14 | TRBV7-2 | CASSGQAGQETQYF | TGTGCCAGCAGCGGGCAGGCAGGTCAGGAGACCCAGTACTTC
TRBJ2-7 | NA | NA | 13 | TRBV7-6 | CASSLVLADEQYF | TGTGCCAGCAGCTTAGTACTAGCCGACGAGCAGTACTTC
TRBJ2-6 | NA | NA | 17 | TRBV28 | CASVGGETDSGANVLTF | TGTGCCAGCGTTGGGGGCGAAACCGACTCTGGGGCCAACGTCCTGACTTTC
TRBJ2-1 | NA | TRBD1 | 14 | TRBV6-2/TRBV6-3 | CASSTRTGYNEQFF | TGTGCCAGCAGTACCCGGACAGGCTACAATGAGCAGTTCTTC
TRBJ1-5 | NA | NA | 15 | TRBV9 | CASSVGVSSNQPQHF | TGTGCCAGCAGCGTAGGAGTTTCAAGCAATCAGCCCCAGCATTTT
TRBJ1-1 | NA | TRBD1 | 15 | TRBV7-2 | CASRTGGAGEMAAFF | TGTGCCAGCAGGACAGGGGGCGCCGGGGAAATGGCAGCTTTCTTT
TRBJ1-5 | NA | NA | 13 | TRBV20-1 | CSARESGDQPQHF | TGCAGTGCTAGAGAGTCGGGGGACCAGCCCCAGCATTTT
TRBJ2-7 | NA | TRBD2 | 16 | TRBV2 | CASRERTSGTSYEQYF | TGTGCCAGCAGGGAAAGGACTAGCGGGACTTCCTACGAGCAGTACTTC
TRBJ1-6 | NA | TRBD1 | 15 | TRBV7-9 | CASSLGDREGAALHF | TGTGCCAGCAGCTTAGGTGACAGGGAGGGAGCGGCCCTCCACTTT
TRBJ2-7 | NA | TRBD2 | 15 | TRBV29-1 | CSVRTSGGDSYEQYF | TGCAGCGTCCGAACTAGCGGGGGCGACTCCTACGAGCAGTACTTC